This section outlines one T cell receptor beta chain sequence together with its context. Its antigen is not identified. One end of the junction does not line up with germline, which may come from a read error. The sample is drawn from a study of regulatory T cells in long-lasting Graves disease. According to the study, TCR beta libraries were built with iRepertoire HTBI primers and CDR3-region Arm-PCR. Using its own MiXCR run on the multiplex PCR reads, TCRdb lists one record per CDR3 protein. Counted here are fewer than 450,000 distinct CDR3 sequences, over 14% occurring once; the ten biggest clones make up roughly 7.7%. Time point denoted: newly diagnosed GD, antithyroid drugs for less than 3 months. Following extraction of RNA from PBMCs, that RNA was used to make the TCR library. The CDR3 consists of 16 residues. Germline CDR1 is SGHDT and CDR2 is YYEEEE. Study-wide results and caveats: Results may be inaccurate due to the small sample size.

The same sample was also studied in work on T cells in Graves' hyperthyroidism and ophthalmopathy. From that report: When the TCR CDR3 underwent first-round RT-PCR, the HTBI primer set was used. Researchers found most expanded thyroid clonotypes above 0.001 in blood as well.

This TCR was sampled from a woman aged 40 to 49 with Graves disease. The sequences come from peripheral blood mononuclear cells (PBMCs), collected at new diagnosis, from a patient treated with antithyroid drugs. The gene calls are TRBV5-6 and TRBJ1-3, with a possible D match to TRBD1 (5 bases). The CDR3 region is CASSFEGPGRENTICF. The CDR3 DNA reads TGTGCCAGCAGCTTCGAGGGACCAGGGAGGGAAAACACCATATGTTTT.